The present entry profiles one TCR beta chain with its context. No antigen is known for it. Generated by immunoSEQ multiplex PCR, the TCRdb table keeps only in-frame clones and is missing some. The data show fewer than 65,000 clones, almost 90% seen once. This sample is part of a study of OX40 agonist ivuxolimab in advanced cancers. Across the study: Of mixed ages from about 23 to 79 and averaging approximately 60 years, the group was roughly 83% male.

The study, taken as a whole, reports: The specificity for antigen of the expanded peripheral T cells was not determined. Average numbers of expanded clones were greater in CD8+ T cells than in CD4+.

CDR3 size: 15 residues. Germline V gene data show CDR1 as SGHVS and CDR2 as FNYEAQ. Trimming took off 5 bases at V and 8 bases at J, with 20 bases between the two ends. The clonotype was recovered from an adult with an advanced solid tumor such as melanoma, head and neck, liver or kidney cancer. This specimen consisted of CD4+ or CD8+ T cells sorted from blood, obtained in a trial of the OX40 agonist ivuxolimab. The chain is built from TRBV7-6 and TRBJ2-3; D assignment may be TRBD1 or TRBD2 (5 bases each). CDR3 sequence reads: CASSPNQGSGATQYF. CDR3 DNA sequence: TGTGCCAGCAGCCCCAACCAGGGTTCCGGGGCTACGCAGTATTTT.